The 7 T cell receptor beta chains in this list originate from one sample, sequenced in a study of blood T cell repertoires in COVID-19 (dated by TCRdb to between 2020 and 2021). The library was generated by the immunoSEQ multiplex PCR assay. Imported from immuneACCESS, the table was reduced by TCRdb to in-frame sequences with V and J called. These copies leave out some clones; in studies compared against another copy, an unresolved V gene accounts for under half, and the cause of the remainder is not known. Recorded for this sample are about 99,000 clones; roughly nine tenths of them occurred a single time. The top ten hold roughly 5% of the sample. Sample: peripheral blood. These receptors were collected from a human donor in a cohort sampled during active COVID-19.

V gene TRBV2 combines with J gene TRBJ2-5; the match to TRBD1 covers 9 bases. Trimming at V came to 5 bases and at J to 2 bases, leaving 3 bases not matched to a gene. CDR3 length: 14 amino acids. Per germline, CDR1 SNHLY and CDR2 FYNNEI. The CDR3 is CASSRDREQETQYF. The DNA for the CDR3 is TGTGCCAGCAGTCGGGACAGGGAACAAGAGACCCAGTACTTC.

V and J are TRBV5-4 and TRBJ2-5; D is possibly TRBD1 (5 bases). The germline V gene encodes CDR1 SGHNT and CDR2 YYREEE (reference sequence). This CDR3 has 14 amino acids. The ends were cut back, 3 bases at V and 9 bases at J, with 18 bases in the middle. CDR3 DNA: TGTGCCAGCAGCTATGACGGCACCCTGGGGCCCCAGTACTTC. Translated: CASSYDGTLGPQYF.

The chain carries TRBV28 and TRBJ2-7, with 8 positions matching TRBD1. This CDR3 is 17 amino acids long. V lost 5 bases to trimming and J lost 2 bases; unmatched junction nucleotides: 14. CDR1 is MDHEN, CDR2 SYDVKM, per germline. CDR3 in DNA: TGTGCCAGCAGTACCAGTTTCGGGACAGGAAAAACCTACGAGCAGTACTTC. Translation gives CASSTSFGTGKTYEQYF.

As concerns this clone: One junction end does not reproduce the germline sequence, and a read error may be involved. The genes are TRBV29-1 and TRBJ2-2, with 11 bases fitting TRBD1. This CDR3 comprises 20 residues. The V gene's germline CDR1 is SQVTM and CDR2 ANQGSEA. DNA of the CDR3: TGCAGCGTTGCCACCCTATCCTTGGTGGACAGGGGGCTTGGACACCGGGGAGCTGTTTTT. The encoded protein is CSVATLSLVDRGLGHRGAVF.

For the CDR3, the DNA is TGTGCCAGCAGTTTTGCACAGGTTGGCAGTGAAAAACTGTTTTTT. It yields the protein CASSFAQVGSEKLFF. This chain uses TRBV28 with TRBJ1-4; TRBD1 might be the D (5 bases). Germline values: CDR1 MDHEN, CDR2 SYDVKM. Between the trimmed V and J ends, which lost 3 bases and 7 bases, there was a span of 15 bases. The CDR3 consists of 15 residues.

The CDR3 region has the DNA TGTGCCATCAGGGCCAGGGAAACAGATACGCAGTATTTT. Translated, it gives CAIRARETDTQYF. The chain links TRBV10-3 to TRBJ2-3; TRBD1 might be the D (5 bases). Germline lookup yields CDR1 ENHRY and CDR2 SYGVKD. CDR3 size: 13 residues. The V end lost 6 bases, the J end lost 3 bases, and 10 bases lay between the germline ends.

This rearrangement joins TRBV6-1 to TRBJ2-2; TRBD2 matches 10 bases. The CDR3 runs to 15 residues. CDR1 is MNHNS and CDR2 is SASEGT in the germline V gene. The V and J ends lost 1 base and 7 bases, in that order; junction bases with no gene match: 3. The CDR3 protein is CASSEEASGSGELFF. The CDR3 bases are TGTGCCAGCAGTGAAGAAGCTAGCGGGAGCGGGGAGCTGTTTTTT.